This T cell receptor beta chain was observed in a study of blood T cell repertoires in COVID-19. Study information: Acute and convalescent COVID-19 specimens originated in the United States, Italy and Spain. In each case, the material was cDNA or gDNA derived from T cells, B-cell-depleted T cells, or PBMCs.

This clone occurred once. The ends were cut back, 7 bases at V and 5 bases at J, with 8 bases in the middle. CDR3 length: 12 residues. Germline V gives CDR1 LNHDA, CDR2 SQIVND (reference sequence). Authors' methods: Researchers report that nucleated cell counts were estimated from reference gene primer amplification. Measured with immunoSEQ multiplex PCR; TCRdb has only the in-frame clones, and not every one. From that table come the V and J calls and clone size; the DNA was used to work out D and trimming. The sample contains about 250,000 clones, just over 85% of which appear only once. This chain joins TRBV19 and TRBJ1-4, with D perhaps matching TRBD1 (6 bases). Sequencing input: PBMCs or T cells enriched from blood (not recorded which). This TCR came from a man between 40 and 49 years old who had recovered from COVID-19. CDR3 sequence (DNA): TGTGCCAGTAAGGACAGAAATGAAAAACTGTTTTTT. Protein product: CASKDRNEKLFF.